A selection of T cell receptor beta chains follows, all from one sample in a study of graft-versus-host responses after intestinal transplantation. These receptors are not linked to any known antigen. TCRdb's table, derived via immunoSEQ multiplex PCR, lists solely in-frame clones and lacks some. This sample has tens of thousands of clones, with about 93% found just once. This sample comprised unstimulated CD8+ T cells sorted from spleen or lymph node cells, obtained before intestinal transplant. The receptors shown here come from a human donor who received an intestinal transplant. The CDR3 runs from the conserved cysteine through the conserved F or W. The D gene is left open where the match is weak. A clone size is listed for some rows: how often the clone was seen (once, few, many), or a class if it is expanded.

clone_size j_call d_call v_call cdr3_aa cdr3_nt
. TRBJ2-1 . TRBV7-2 CASSPFSRANNEQFF TGTGCCAGCAGCCCCTTTTCCAGGGCGAACAATGAGCAGTTCTTC
. TRBJ2-3 . TRBV9 CASSALPSAGSTDTQYF TGTGCCAGCAGCGCCCTCCCTAGCGCCGGGAGCACAGATACGCAGTATTTT
. TRBJ2-4 TRBD1 TRBV23-1 CASSQTERTGGTKNIQYF TGCGCCAGCAGTCAAACTGAAAGGACAGGGGGCACAAAAAACATTCAGTACTTC
. TRBJ2-7 TRBD1 TRBV29-1 CSVTGTGSSYEQYF TGCAGCGTTACCGGGACAGGGAGCTCCTACGAGCAGTACTTC
few TRBJ1-1 . TRBV19 CASRPQGNTEAFF TGTGCCAGTAGGCCACAGGGAAACACTGAAGCTTTCTTT
. TRBJ2-7 TRBD2 TRBV4-2 CASSQGLAGSYEQYF TGTGCCAGCAGCCAAGGACTAGCGGGCTCCTACGAGCAGTACTTC
. TRBJ2-5 . TRBV5-6 CATKLQGTPQETQYF TGTGCCACCAAATTACAGGGTACCCCCCAAGAGACCCAGTACTTC
. TRBJ2-5 . TRBV28 CASSFGETQYF TGTGCCAGCAGTTTCGGGGAGACCCAGTACTTC
. TRBJ1-1 TRBD1 TRBV13 CASSDWTGRSNTEAFF TGTGCCAGCAGCGACTGGACAGGGCGGTCGAACACTGAAGCTTTCTTT
once TRBJ1-2 . TRBV13 CASSPEGGTGHGYTF TGTGCCAGCAGCCCAGAGGGGGGGACGGGTCATGGCTACACCTTC
. TRBJ2-2 TRBD2 TRBV5-8 CARPKIAGVSTGELFF TGTGCCAGACCGAAGATAGCGGGAGTTAGCACCGGGGAGCTGTTTTTT
. TRBJ1-1 . TRBV5-5 CASSWVWGDTTEAFF TGTGCCAGCAGCTGGGTTTGGGGGGATACCACTGAAGCTTTCTTT
. TRBJ2-7 TRBD1 TRBV7-7 CASSARDRPYEQYF TGTGCCAGCAGCGCACGGGACAGGCCCTACGAGCAGTACTTC
. TRBJ1-1 . TRBV5-4 CASSYLQGTTEAFF TGTGCCAGCAGTTATCTACAGGGTACCACTGAAGCTTTCTTT
. TRBJ2-1 . TRBV6-1 CASSVWSSANNKQFF TGTGCCAGCAGTGTTTGGTCTAGCGCTAACAATAAGCAGTTCTTC
. TRBJ2-7 . TRBV7-9 CASSAGLMSSYEQYF TGTGCCAGCAGCGCAGGACTGATGAGCTCCTACGAGCAGTACTTC
. TRBJ2-7 TRBD1 TRBV27 CASSLSTGGVEQYF TGTGCCAGCAGTTTATCGACAGGGGGTGTCGAGCAGTACTTC
. TRBJ2-2 . TRBV23-1 CASSQLIGWSGELFF TGCGCCAGCAGTCAACTCATCGGGTGGAGCGGGGAGCTGTTTTTT
. TRBJ1-6 TRBD1 TRBV7-6 CASSSGQGYNSPLHF TGTGCCAGCAGCTCCGGACAGGGGTATAATTCACCCCTCCACTTT
. TRBJ2-1 . TRBV28 CASSFRDLGSYNEQFF TGTGCCAGCAGTTTCCGGGACTTGGGCTCCTACAATGAGCAGTTCTTC
. TRBJ2-6 TRBD1 TRBV23-1 CASRGTASSGANVLTF TGCGCCAGCAGGGGGACAGCGAGCTCTGGGGCCAACGTCCTGACTTTC
. TRBJ2-1 TRBD2 TRBV19 CASQVAGGLGEQFF TGTGCCAGTCAGGTCGCGGGAGGGTTGGGTGAGCAGTTCTTC
. TRBJ1-5 TRBD1 TRBV7-9 CASSSSGQGAQPQHF TGTGCCAGCAGCTCAAGCGGACAGGGGGCTCAGCCCCAGCATTTT
. TRBJ2-7 TRBD2 TRBV7-2 CASSFVAGGQISYEQYF TGTGCCAGCAGCTTTGTAGCGGGGGGCCAGATTTCTTACGAGCAGTACTTC
. TRBJ1-2 . TRBV27 CASSLGEGRSGYTF TGTGCCAGCAGTCTAGGGGAGGGAAGGAGTGGCTACACCTTC
. TRBJ2-7 TRBD2 TRBV4-3 CASSQVMLAGYYEQYF TGCGCCAGCAGCCAAGTAATGCTAGCGGGGTACTACGAGCAGTACTTC
. TRBJ1-4 . TRBV30 CAWSVRQGSEKLFF TGTGCCTGGAGTGTACGGCAGGGGAGTGAAAAACTGTTTTTT
. TRBJ2-5 . TRBV30 CAWSGLQETQYF TGTGCCTGGAGTGGGCTTCAAGAGACCCAGTACTTC
. TRBJ1-2 TRBD1 TRBV15 CATSRGRDRGQSYTF TGTGCCACCAGCAGAGGAAGGGACAGGGGGCAGAGCTACACCTTC
. TRBJ1-2 TRBD1 TRBV11-3 CASSYRGSYGYTF TGTGCCAGCAGCTACAGGGGGAGCTATGGCTACACCTTC
. TRBJ2-7 TRBD2 TRBV5-6 CASSLVSAGVYEQYF TGTGCCAGCAGCTTGGTGTCGGCGGGGGTATACGAGCAGTACTTC
. TRBJ2-3 . TRBV11-2 CASSWGLESTDTQYF TGTGCCAGCAGCTGGGGACTTGAGAGCACAGATACGCAGTATTTT
. TRBJ2-3 . TRBV29-1 CSPPRRRGTDTQYF TGCAGCCCCCCTCGCAGGCGTGGCACAGATACGCAGTATTTT
. TRBJ1-2 TRBD1 TRBV5-6 CASSPTGDYGYTF TGTGCCAGCAGCCCCACAGGGGACTATGGCTACACCTTC
. TRBJ2-7 TRBD2 TRBV5-6 CASGLSGRAVDEQYF TGTGCCAGCGGACTAAGCGGGAGGGCAGTCGACGAGCAGTACTTC
. TRBJ2-5 . TRBV28 CASSLTDQETQYF TGTGCCAGCAGTTTAACAGACCAAGAGACCCAGTACTTC
few TRBJ1-5 . TRBV27 CASTLYGGGSNQPQHF TGTGCCAGCACTCTATATGGCGGTGGTAGCAATCAGCCCCAGCATTTT
. TRBJ2-1 TRBD2 TRBV6-1 CASSEPRLAGGNEQFF TGTGCCAGCAGTGAACCCCGACTAGCGGGAGGCAATGAGCAGTTCTTC
. TRBJ2-1 TRBD2 TRBV12-5 CASGTSGGYNEQFF TGTGCTAGTGGGACTAGCGGGGGATACAATGAGCAGTTCTTC
. TRBJ2-2 TRBD1 TRBV6-4 CASSDLTGTGELFF TGTGCCAGCAGTGACTTGACAGGGACCGGGGAGCTGTTTTTT
. TRBJ2-7 . TRBV6-1 CASSEYVAGAASYEQYF TGTGCCAGCAGTGAATATGTCGCGGGGGCGGCCTCCTACGAGCAGTACTTC
. TRBJ2-7 . TRBV5-6 CASSLGGVSYEQYF TGTGCCAGCAGCTTGGGGGGGGTCTCCTACGAGCAGTACTTC
. TRBJ1-2 . TRBV5-1 CASSLDQVPYGYTF TGCGCCAGCAGCTTAGATCAGGTCCCCTATGGCTACACCTTC